This TCR beta chain appears in the sequencing data of a study of blood T cell repertoires in COVID-19. Study background: Collection of acute and convalescent COVID-19 samples took place in the United States, Italy and Spain. T cells, B-cell-depleted T cells, or PBMCs supplied cDNA or gDNA.

Authors' data handling: Amplification with reference gene primers provided the estimates of nucleated cell counts. TCRdb's copy holds only in-frame clones and misses some; the assay was immunoSEQ multiplex PCR. The DNA gave D and trimming, while V, J and clone size come from that table. This sample has about 110,000 clones; roughly 84% occur once, and the top ten carry approximately 4.4%. This sequence originates from a human donor in a cohort sampled during active COVID-19. Material for sequencing was peripheral blood.

CDR3 DNA: TGTGCCAGCTCACCGAGGCTGAGCCAAGAGACCCAGTACTTC. Amino acid sequence: CASSPRLSQETQYF. V gene TRBV18 combines with J gene TRBJ2-5; D is unclear. Germline V gene lookup returns CDR1 KGHSH and CDR2 LQKENI. V was shortened by 3 bases and J by 1 base, with 9 bases between the two germline ends. This CDR3 spans 14 amino acids.